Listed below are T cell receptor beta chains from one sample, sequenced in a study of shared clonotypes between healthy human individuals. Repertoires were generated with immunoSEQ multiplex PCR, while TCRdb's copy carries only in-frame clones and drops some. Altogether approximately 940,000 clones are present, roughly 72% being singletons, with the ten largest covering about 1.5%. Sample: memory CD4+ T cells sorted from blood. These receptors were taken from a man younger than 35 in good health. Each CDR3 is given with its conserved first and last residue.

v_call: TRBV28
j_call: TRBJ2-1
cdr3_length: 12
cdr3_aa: CASTKSYNEQFF

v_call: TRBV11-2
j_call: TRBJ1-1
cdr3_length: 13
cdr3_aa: CASTARGGVGAFF

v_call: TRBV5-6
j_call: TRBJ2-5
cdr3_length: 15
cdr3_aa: CASSTGLAGGPPQYF

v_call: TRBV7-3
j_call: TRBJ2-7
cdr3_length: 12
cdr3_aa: CASADGGHEQYF

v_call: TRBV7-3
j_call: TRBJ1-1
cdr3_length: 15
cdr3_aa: CASSLTGTENTEAFF

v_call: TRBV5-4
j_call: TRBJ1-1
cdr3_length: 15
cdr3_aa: CASSPGQGIGSEAFF

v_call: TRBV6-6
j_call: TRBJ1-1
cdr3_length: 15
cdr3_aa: CASSYSGTANTEAFF

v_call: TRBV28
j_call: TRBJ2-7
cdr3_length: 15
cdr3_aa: CASSLTGGASYEQYF

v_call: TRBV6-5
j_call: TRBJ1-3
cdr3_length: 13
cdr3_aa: CASRRDLGNTIYF

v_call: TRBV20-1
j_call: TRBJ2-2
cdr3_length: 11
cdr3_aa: CSAGTPGELFF

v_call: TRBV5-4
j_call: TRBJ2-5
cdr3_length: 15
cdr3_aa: CASSWTLNIQETQYF

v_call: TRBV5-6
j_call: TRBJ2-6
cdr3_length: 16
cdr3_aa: CASSLEWRSGANVLTF

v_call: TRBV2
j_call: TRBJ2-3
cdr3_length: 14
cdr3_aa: CASSELQSTDTQYF

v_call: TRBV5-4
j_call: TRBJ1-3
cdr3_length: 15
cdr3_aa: CASSPGGESGNTIYF

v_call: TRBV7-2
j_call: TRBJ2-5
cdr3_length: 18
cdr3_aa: CASSLEELAGPLPETQYF

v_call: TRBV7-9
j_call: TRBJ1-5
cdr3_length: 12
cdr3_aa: CASSLDYLTQHF

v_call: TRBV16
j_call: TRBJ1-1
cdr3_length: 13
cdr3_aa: CASSQSGGTEAFF

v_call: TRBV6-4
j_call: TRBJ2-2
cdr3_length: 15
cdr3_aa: CASTKEAGGTGELFF

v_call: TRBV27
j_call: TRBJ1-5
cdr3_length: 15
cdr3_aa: CASSFTTGANQPQHF

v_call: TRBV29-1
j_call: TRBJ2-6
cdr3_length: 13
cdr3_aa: CSVRAVGANVLTF

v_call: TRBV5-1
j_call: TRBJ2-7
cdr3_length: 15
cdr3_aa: CASSLGQGSSYEQYF

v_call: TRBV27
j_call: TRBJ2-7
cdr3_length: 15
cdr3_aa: CASRLLTGIPYEQYF

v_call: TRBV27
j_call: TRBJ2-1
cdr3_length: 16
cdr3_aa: CASSPAHRASYNEQFF

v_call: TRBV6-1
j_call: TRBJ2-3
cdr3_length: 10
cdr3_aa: CAYRGDTQYF

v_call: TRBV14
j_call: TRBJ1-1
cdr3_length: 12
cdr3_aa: CASSQLRGRTFF

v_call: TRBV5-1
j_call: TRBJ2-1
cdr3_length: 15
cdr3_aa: CASSVSGQEYNEQFF

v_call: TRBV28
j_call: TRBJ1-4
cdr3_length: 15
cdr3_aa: CASGLSVLGSEKLFF

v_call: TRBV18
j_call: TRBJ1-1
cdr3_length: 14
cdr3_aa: CASSRGTANTEAFF

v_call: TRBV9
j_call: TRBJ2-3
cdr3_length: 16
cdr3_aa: CASSVAGQGIGDTQYF